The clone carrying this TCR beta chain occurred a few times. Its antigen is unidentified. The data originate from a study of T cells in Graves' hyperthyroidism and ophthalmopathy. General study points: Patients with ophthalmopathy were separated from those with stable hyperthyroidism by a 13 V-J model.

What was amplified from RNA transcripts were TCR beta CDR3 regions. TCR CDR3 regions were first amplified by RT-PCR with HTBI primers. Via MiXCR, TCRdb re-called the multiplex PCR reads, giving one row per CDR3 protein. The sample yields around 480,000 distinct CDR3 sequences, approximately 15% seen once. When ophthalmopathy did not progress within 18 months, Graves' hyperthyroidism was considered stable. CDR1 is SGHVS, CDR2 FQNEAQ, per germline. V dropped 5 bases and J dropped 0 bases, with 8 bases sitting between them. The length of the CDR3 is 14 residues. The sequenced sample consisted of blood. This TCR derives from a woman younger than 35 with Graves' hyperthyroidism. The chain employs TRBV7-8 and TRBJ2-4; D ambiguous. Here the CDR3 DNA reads TGTGCCAGCAGCCCCCCCCGAGCCAAAAACATTCAGTACTTC. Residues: CASSPPRAKNIQYF.